This TCR beta chain was profiled in a study of shared clonotypes between healthy human individuals. The V end lost 2 bases, the J end lost 2 bases, and 8 bases lay between the germline ends. Germline values: CDR1 SGHNT, CDR2 YYREEE (reference sequence). This CDR3 has 14 amino acids. Profiling relied on immunoSEQ multiplex PCR, and the TCRdb table lists in-frame clones only, not all of them. This table has around 550,000 clones, almost 97% appearing once. The receptor comes from a woman aged 25 to 39 in good health. This chain uses TRBV5-4 with TRBJ1-3; D ambiguous. Sequencing used naive CD4+ T cells sorted from blood. Sample subset: CD45RA+ positively selected. CDR3 sequence: CASSFGFTGNTIYF. The CDR3 DNA follows: TGTGCCAGCAGCTTCGGCTTTACTGGAAACACCATATATTTT.